These T cell receptor beta chains were read from a single sample in a study of Tregs in tolerant kidney transplant recipients. The data were produced by immunoSEQ multiplex PCR, yet TCRdb's version contains in-frame clones alone and is incomplete. Of about 240,000 clones in the sample, around 82% were seen once. Sequencing was carried out using CD4+ T cells from blood. These receptors all come from a human donor in good health. The CDR3 runs from the conserved cysteine through the conserved F or W. Fields, in order: V gene, J gene, D gene, clone size, CDR3 protein, CDR3 DNA. A D gene is named only where the DNA matches it firmly. Clone size appears in some rows only: once, few, many, or a class for an expanded clone.

TRBV5-4	TRBJ2-5	TRBD2	few	CASRRGLAGDRGETQYF	TGTGCCAGCAGACGCGGACTAGCGGGGGACCGGGGGGAGACCCAGTACTTC
TRBV18	TRBJ2-3	NA	NA	CASSPPGRGGTDTQYF	TGTGCCAGCTCACCACCAGGGAGAGGGGGCACAGATACGCAGTATTTT
TRBV7-2	TRBJ2-7	TRBD1	NA	CASSRGQGAYEQYF	TGTGCCAGCAGCCGCGGACAGGGGGCGTACGAGCAGTACTTC
TRBV2	TRBJ1-2	NA	NA	CASSDQGCAGRSGYTF	TGTGCCAGCAGTGACCAGGGGTGCGCGGGGAGGAGTGGCTACACCTTC
TRBV7-6	TRBJ1-1	NA	once	CASSLAGANTEAFF	TGTGCCAGCAGCTTAGCGGGTGCGAACACTGAAGCTTTCTTT
TRBV15	TRBJ2-3	TRBD2	NA	CATSFGLASTDTQYF	TGTGCCACCAGCTTTGGACTAGCGAGCACAGATACGCAGTATTTT
TRBV5-4	TRBJ2-2	TRBD2	once	CASSGLAGGLNTGELFF	TGTGCCAGCAGCGGACTAGCGGGAGGGTTAAACACCGGGGAGCTGTTTTTT
TRBV7-2	TRBJ1-4	NA	NA	CASSTGTSGEKLFF	TGTGCCAGCAGCACTGGGACCTCTGGTGAAAAACTGTTTTTT
TRBV19	TRBJ1-1	TRBD1	NA	CASSSQAGGNTEAFF	TGTGCCAGTAGTTCCCAGGCAGGGGGCAATACTGAAGCTTTCTTT
TRBV6-1	TRBJ1-5	NA	once	CASSTGLYQPQHF	TGTGCCAGCAGTACAGGGCTCTATCAGCCCCAGCATTTT
TRBV2	TRBJ1-5	NA	NA	CASSDGYSNQPQHF	TGTGCCAGCAGTGACGGATATAGCAATCAGCCCCAGCATTTT
TRBV6-1	TRBJ2-7	TRBD2	NA	CASKGAGAAGEQYF	TGTGCCTCAAAAGGAGCGGGAGCGGCGGGCGAGCAGTACTTC
TRBV18	TRBJ2-5	NA	NA	CASSPPSTAEETQYF	TGTGCCAGCTCACCACCAAGCACAGCTGAAGAGACCCAGTACTTC
TRBV11-1	TRBJ2-2	NA	few	CASSLDYTGELFF	TGTGCCAGCAGCTTAGACTACACCGGGGAGCTGTTTTTT
TRBV5-1	TRBJ2-3	TRBD2	NA	CAAGVADLTDTQYF	TGCGCGGCGGGGGTAGCAGATTTAACAGATACGCAGTATTTT
TRBV7-9	TRBJ1-1	NA	NA	CASSLATPSEAFF	TGTGCCAGCAGCTTAGCTACACCGTCTGAAGCTTTCTTT
TRBV6-6	TRBJ2-7	NA	NA	CAGGPGYEQYF	TGTGCCGGGGGGCCGGGCTACGAGCAGTACTTC
TRBV7-2	TRBJ2-7	TRBD2	NA	CASTLTSGALTYEQYF	TGTGCCAGCACCTTGACTAGCGGGGCGCTAACCTACGAGCAGTACTTC
TRBV4-1	TRBJ2-7	NA	NA	CASSRLVASYEQYF	TGCGCCAGCAGCAGGCTAGTCGCTTCCTACGAGCAGTACTTC
TRBV18	TRBJ1-1	NA	NA	CASSPDTNTEAFF	TGTGCCAGCTCACCGGATACCAACACTGAAGCTTTCTTT
TRBV6-5	TRBJ1-3	NA	NA	CASSYSLSGNTIYF	TGTGCCAGCAGTTACTCGTTGTCTGGAAACACCATATATTTT
TRBV5-6	TRBJ2-5	NA	NA	CASSFGLTQETQYF	TGTGCCAGCAGCTTCGGGCTAACCCAAGAGACCCAGTACTTC
TRBV6-5	TRBJ1-5	NA	NA	CASSYGAGNQPQHF	TGTGCCAGCAGTTACGGGGCGGGCAATCAGCCCCAGCATTTT
TRBV29-1	TRBJ1-1	NA	NA	CSERWDGKAFF	TGCAGCGAACGATGGGATGGGAAAGCTTTCTTT
TRBV6-5	TRBJ1-1	NA	NA	CASPGATVNTEAFF	TGTGCCAGCCCCGGTGCGACAGTGAACACTGAAGCTTTCTTT
TRBV5-1	TRBJ2-2	TRBD1	few	CASSLEGTVNTGELFF	TGCGCCAGCAGCTTGGAAGGGACAGTGAACACCGGGGAGCTGTTTTTT
TRBV14	TRBJ2-7	NA	NA	CASSPKGFYYEQYF	TGTGCCAGCAGCCCAAAAGGGTTCTACTACGAGCAGTACTTC
TRBV2	TRBJ2-7	NA	NA	CASSVARQVHEQYF	TGTGCCAGCAGTGTCGCCCGACAGGTGCACGAGCAGTACTTC
TRBV6-1	TRBJ1-3	NA	NA	CASSVDYLGNTIYF	TGTGCCAGCAGTGTGGATTACCTTGGAAACACCATATATTTT
TRBV7-9	TRBJ1-2	NA	NA	CASGIEEGYTF	TGTGCCAGCGGGATCGAGGAGGGCTACACCTTC
TRBV7-9	TRBJ1-1	NA	NA	CASSYGASAAFF	TGTGCCAGCAGCTACGGGGCCAGTGCAGCTTTCTTT
TRBV11-2	TRBJ2-5	NA	NA	CASSHGGQETQYF	TGTGCCAGCAGCCACGGAGGTCAAGAGACCCAGTACTTC
TRBV30	TRBJ1-4	NA	NA	CAWSGWGTNEKLFF	TGTGCCTGGAGTGGGTGGGGGACTAATGAAAAACTGTTTTTT
TRBV23-1	TRBJ1-5	NA	few	CASSLAGIFNQPQHF	TGCGCCAGCAGCCTGGCGGGGATTTTCAATCAGCCCCAGCATTTT